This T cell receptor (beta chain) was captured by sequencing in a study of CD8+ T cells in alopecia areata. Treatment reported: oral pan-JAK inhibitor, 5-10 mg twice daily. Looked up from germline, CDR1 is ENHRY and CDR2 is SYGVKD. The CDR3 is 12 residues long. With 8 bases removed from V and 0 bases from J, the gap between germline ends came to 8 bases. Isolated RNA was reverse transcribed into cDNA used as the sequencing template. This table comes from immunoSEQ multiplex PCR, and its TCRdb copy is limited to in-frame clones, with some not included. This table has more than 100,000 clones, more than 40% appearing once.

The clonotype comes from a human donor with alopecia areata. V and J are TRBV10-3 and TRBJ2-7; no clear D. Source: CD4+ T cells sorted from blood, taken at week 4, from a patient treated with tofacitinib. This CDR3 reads CAIGVSSYEQYF. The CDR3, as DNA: TGTGCCATCGGCGTGAGCTCCTACGAGCAGTACTTC.